This T cell receptor (beta chain) was captured by sequencing in a study of blood T cell repertoires in COVID-19. Study information: The United States, Italy and Spain were the sources of the acute and convalescent COVID-19 samples. PBMCs, B-cell-depleted T cells, or T cells were the source of the cDNA or gDNA that made up the material.

V was trimmed by 6 bases and J by 8 bases, leaving 7 bases between them. The CDR3 runs to 10 residues. Original handling: Researchers report that nucleated cell counts were estimated from reference gene primer amplification. TCRdb's table, derived via immunoSEQ multiplex PCR, lists solely in-frame clones and lacks some. The DNA gave D and trimming, while V, J and clone size come from that table. The sample records approximately 85,000 clones, approximately 75% being singletons. The rearrangement links TRBV12-3 or TRBV12-4 to TRBJ1-2; D is undetermined. The sequencing sample was made of peripheral blood. This clonotype was sampled from a human donor in a cohort sampled during active COVID-19. Here the CDR3 reads CASSIEGYTF. Written as DNA, the CDR3 is TGTGCCAGCAGCATAGAAGGCTACACCTTC.